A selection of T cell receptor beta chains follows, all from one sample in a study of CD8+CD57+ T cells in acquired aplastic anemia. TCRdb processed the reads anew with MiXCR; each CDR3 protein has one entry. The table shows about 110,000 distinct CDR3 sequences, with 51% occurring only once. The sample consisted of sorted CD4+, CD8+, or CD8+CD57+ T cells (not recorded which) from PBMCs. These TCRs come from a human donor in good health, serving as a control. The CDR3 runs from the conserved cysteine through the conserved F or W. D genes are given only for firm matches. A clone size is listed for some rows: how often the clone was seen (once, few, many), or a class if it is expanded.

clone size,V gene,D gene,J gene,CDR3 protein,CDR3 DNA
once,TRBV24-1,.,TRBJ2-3,CATSDPSGVPDTQYF,TGTGCCACCAGTGATCCTAGTGGAGTTCCAGATACGCAGTATTTT
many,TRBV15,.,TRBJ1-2,CATSRESSTAQYGYTF,TGTGCCACCAGCAGAGAGTCTTCAACAGCACAATATGGCTACACCTTC
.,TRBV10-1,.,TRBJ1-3,CASSTVGRGGSGNTIYF,TGCGCCAGCAGTACGGTCGGACGGGGGGGCTCTGGAAACACCATATACTTT
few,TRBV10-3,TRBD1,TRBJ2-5,CAISEGQGRETQYF,TGTGCCATCAGTGAGGGACAGGGAAGGGAGACCCAGTACTTC
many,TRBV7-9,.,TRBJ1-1,CASSLAAGLEAFF,TGTGCCAGCAGCTTAGCTGCGGGCCTTGAAGCTTTCTTT
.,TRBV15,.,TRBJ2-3,CATSNERTSTDTQYF,TGTGCCACCAGCAATGAGCGGACTAGCACAGATACGCAGTATTTT
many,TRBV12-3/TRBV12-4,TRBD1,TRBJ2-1,CASSLAWDRAYNEQFF,TGTGCCAGCAGTTTAGCTTGGGACAGGGCGTACAATGAGCAGTTCTTC
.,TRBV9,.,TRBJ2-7,CASSTGTVPYEQYF,TGTGCCAGCAGCACCGGGACCGTCCCCTACGAGCAGTACTTC
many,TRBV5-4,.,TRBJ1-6,CASSSFQGAGYNSPLHF,TGTGCCAGCAGCTCCTTCCAGGGAGCGGGTTATAATTCACCCCTCCACTTT
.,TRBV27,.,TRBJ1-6,CASSLSEGGGTPLHF,TGTGCCAGCAGCTTGTCGGAGGGCGGGGGTACACCCCTCCACTTT
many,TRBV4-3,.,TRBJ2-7,CASSQDFLYEQYF,TGCGCCAGCAGCCAAGATTTTCTCTACGAGCAGTACTTC
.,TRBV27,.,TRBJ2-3,CASSLFAWRLARDTQYF,TGTGCCAGCAGTTTATTTGCGTGGAGGCTAGCGAGAGATACGCAGTATTTT
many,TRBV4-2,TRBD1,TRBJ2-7,CASSSGTGVYEQYF,TGTGCCAGCAGCTCCGGGACAGGGGTGTACGAGCAGTACTTC
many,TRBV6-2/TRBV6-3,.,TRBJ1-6,CASSYVAGSSYNSPLHF,TGTGCCAGCAGTTACGTTGCAGGGAGCTCCTATAATTCACCCCTCCACTTT
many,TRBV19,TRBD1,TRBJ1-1,CASGTGGTEAFF,TGTGCCAGTGGGACAGGGGGGACTGAAGCTTTCTTT
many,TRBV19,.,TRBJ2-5,CASSHSRAEETQYF,TGTGCCAGTAGCCATTCGAGGGCCGAAGAGACCCAGTACTTC
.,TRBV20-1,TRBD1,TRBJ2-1,CSARDRGQGSYNEQFF,TGCAGTGCTAGAGATAGGGGACAGGGCTCCTACAATGAGCAGTTCTTC
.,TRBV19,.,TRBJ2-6,CASHRTTFSGANVLTF,TGTGCCAGTCACCGGACGACCTTTTCTGGGGCCAACGTCCTGACTTTC
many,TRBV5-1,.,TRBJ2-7,CASSLGVGGYEQYF,TGCGCCAGCAGCTTGGGGGTGGGAGGTTACGAGCAGTACTTC
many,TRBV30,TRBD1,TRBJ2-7,CAWTTGTAYEQYF,TGTGCCTGGACCACCGGGACAGCCTACGAGCAGTACTTC
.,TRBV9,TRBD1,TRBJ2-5,CASSEESTGDETQYF,TGTGCCAGCAGTGAAGAATCGACAGGGGATGAGACCCAGTACTTC
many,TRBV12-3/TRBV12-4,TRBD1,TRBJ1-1,CASIPGQGSTEAFF,TGTGCCAGCATCCCGGGACAGGGGAGCACTGAAGCTTTCTTT
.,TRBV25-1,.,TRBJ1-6,CASGPGNRDGYNSPLHF,TGTGCCAGCGGTCCGGGGAACAGGGACGGGTATAATTCACCCCTCCACTTT
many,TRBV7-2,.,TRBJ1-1,CASSSWPNTEAFF,TGTGCCAGCAGCTCTTGGCCGAACACTGAAGCTTTCTTT
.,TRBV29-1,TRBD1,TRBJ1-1,CSVGQGAEAFF,TGCAGCGTTGGACAGGGGGCGGAAGCTTTCTTT
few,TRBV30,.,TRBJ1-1,CALNPWGFMNTEAFF,TGTGCCTTAAACCCTTGGGGGTTCATGAACACTGAAGCTTTCTTT
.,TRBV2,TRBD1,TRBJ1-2,CASSARTGVNGYTF,TGTGCCAGCAGTGCCCGGACAGGGGTGAATGGCTACACCTTC
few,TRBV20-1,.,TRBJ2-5,CSAKRIQETQYF,TGCAGTGCTAAACGGATCCAAGAGACCCAGTACTTC
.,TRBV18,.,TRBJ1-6,CASSPPDRVRYGYYNSPLHF,TGTGCCAGCTCACCACCGGATCGGGTTAGGTACGGGTACTATAATTCACCCCTCCACTTT
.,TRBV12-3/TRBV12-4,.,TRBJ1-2,CASSLGPRVGYTF,TGTGCCAGCAGCCTCGGGCCCCGAGTAGGGTACACCTTC
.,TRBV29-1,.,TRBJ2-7,CSDRGVLYEQYF,TGCAGCGACCGGGGTGTTTTGTACGAGCAGTACTTC
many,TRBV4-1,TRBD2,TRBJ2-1,CASSQGVASGGYNEQFF,TGCGCCAGCAGCCAAGGAGTGGCTAGCGGGGGTTACAATGAGCAGTTCTTC
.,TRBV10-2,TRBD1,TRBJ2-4,CASLGQGIAKNIQYF,TGCGCCAGCTTAGGACAGGGAATAGCCAAAAACATTCAGTACTTC
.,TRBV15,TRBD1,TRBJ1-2,CATSTSGTGAMKGGYTF,TGTGCCACCAGCACCTCCGGGACAGGGGCGATGAAGGGTGGCTACACCTTC
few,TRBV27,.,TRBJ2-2,CASSASGGGELFF,TGTGCCAGCAGTGCCAGCGGAGGCGGGGAGCTGTTTTTT
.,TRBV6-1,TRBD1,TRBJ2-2,CASSTTGANTGELFF,TGTGCCAGCAGCACGACAGGGGCGAACACCGGGGAGCTGTTTTTT
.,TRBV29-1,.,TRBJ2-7,CSARGVGGFSYEQYF,TGCAGTGCTAGAGGGGTGGGGGGTTTTTCCTACGAGCAGTACTTC
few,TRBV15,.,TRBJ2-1,CATSGRPYNEQFF,TGTGCCACCAGCGGGAGACCCTACAATGAGCAGTTCTTC
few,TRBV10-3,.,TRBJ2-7,CATHDSSYEQYF,TGTGCCACCCATGACAGCTCCTACGAGCAGTACTTC
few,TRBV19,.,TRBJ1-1,CASSIGADNTEASF,TGTGCCAGTAGTATAGGGGCGGACAACACTGAAGCTTCCTTT
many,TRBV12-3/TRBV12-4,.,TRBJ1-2,CASSLANYGYTF,TGTGCCAGCAGTTTAGCTAACTATGGCTACACCTTC
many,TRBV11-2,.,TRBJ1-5,CASPRDPRKQPQHF,TGTGCCAGTCCCCGGGACCCGCGAAAGCAGCCCCAGCATTTT
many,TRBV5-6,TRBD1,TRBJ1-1,CASSESDRGQTEAFF,TGTGCCAGCAGCGAATCGGACAGGGGGCAAACTGAAGCTTTCTTT
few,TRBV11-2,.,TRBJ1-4,CASSLRGGAGNEKLFF,TGTGCCAGCAGCTTGCGCGGGGGGGCAGGAAATGAAAAACTGTTTTTT
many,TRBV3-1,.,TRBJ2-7,CASSQLGVPFYEQYF,TGTGCCAGCAGCCAGCTCGGGGTACCTTTCTACGAGCAGTACTTC
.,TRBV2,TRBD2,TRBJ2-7,CASGGDSYEQYF,TGTGCCAGCGGGGGGGACTCCTACGAGCAGTACTTC
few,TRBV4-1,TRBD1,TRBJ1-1,CASSQLPGQGSEAFF,TGCGCCAGCAGCCAACTCCCGGGACAGGGGTCTGAAGCTTTCTTT
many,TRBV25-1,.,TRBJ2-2,CASSGRDFDTGELFF,TGTGCCAGCAGTGGCCGGGACTTTGACACCGGGGAGCTGTTTTTT
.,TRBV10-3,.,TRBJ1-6,CAISEVNSPLHF,TGCGCCATCAGTGAGGTTAATTCACCCCTCCACTTT
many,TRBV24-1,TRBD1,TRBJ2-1,CATSGGQIAYNEQFF,TGTGCCACCAGTGGGGGACAGATAGCCTACAATGAGCAGTTCTTC